The entry below gives a single T cell receptor beta chain sequence along with its context. The source of the sample is a study of blood T cell repertoires in COVID-19. Study in general: Both acute and convalescent COVID-19 samples were obtained from the United States, Italy and Spain.

CDR3 size: 15 residues. V shed 5 bases, J shed 7 bases, and the junction held 8 bases outside the gene matches. Germline CDR1 MNHEY, CDR2 SVGAGI. Original processing notes: Amplified reference gene primers provided the basis for estimating nucleated cell counts. Using immunoSEQ multiplex PCR, the repertoire was profiled, and TCRdb retains in-frame clones only, with some absent. The D gene and trimming were derived from the DNA, and the V and J assignments and clone size from that table. The sample includes about 230,000 clones, about nine tenths of them seen just once. The receptor was isolated from a man in his fifties with COVID-19, enrolled during active disease. The sample comprised peripheral blood. This chain connects TRBV6-5 to TRBJ1-3; TRBD1 aligns across 10 bases. CDR3 nucleotides: TGTGCCAGCAGTACACCGGGACAGGGGTTTAACACCATATATTTT. Protein product: CASSTPGQGFNTIYF.